This T cell receptor (beta chain) was captured in a study of Ad26.COV2.S vaccination and SARS-CoV-2 variants. The CDR3 sequence is 15 residues long. V was clipped by 1 base and J by 12 bases, with 22 bases between them. Germline-derived CDR1 and CDR2 are LGHDT and YNNKEL (reference sequence). This table comes from immunoSEQ multiplex PCR, and its TCRdb copy is limited to in-frame clones, with some not included. The sample lists 400,000 to 450,000 clones, around 93% seen once, with around 1.7% in the top ten. Treatment here: around 19 received Ad26.COV2.S at low or high dose, single or two shots; about 5 received placebo; per-sample allocation not given. Vaccine and placebo recipients were sampled on day 63 after the first injection.

The clonotype comes from a person aged 18 to 59 who received the Ad26.COV2.S COVID-19 vaccine or a placebo. This chain connects TRBV3-1 (or the pseudogene TRBV3-2) to TRBJ2-7, with D maybe TRBD2 (6 bases). Sample: peripheral blood, taken in a trial of Ad26.COV2.S vaccine versus placebo. The CDR3 DNA follows: TGTGCCAGCAGCCAAGGGCGGGATCCTTGTCCCGATCCGTACTTC. Protein product: CASSQGRDPCPDPYF.